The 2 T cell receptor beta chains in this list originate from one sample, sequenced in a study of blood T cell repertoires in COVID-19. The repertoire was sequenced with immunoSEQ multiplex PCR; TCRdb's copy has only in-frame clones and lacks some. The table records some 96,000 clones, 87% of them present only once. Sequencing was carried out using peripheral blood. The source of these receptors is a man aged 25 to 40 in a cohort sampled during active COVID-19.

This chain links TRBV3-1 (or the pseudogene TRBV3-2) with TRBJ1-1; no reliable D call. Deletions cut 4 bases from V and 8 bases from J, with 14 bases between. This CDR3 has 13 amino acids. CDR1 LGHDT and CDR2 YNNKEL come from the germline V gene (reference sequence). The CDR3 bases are TGTGCCAGCAGCCCCGCAACAACAGCCGAAGCTTTCTTT. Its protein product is CASSPATTAEAFF.

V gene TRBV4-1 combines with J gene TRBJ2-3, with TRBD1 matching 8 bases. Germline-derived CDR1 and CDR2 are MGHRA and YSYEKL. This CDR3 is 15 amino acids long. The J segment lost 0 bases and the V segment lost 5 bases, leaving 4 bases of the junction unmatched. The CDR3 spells CASSLQGGSTDTQYF. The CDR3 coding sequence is TGCGCCAGCAGCTTACAGGGGGGTAGCACAGATACGCAGTATTTT.